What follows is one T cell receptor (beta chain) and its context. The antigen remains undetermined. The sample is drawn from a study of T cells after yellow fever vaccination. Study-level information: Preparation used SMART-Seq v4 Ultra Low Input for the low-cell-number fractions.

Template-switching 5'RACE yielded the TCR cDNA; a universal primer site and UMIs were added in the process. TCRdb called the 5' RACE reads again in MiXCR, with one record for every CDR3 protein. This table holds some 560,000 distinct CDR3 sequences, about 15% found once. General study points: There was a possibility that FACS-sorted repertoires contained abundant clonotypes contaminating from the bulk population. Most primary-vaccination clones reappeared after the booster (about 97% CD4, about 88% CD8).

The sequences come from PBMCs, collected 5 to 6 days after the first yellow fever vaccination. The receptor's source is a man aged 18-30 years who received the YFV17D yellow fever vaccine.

As DNA, the CDR3 is TGCAGCGTTGTCTGGACAGGGGACTACAATGAGCAGTTCTTC. Translation gives CSVVWTGDYNEQFF. The J gene is TRBJ2-1, the V gene TRBV29-1; 9 nucleotides agree with TRBD1. CDR3 length: 14 amino acids. Per germline, CDR1 SQVTM and CDR2 ANQGSEA. Trimming took 4 bases from V and 3 from J; bases not matched to a gene: 4.